These 4 T cell receptor beta chains were sequenced from one sample in a study of graft-versus-host responses after intestinal transplantation listed by TCRdb under 2021. Libraries came from the immunoSEQ multiplex PCR assay. TCRdb provides this immuneACCESS table in a form limited to in-frame rearrangements. Some clones are lacking; in checked studies, under half of them reflect an unresolved V gene, and why the rest are absent is not known. For this sample there are some 11,000 clones; 83% appear just once. The top ten hold around half of the sample. The sample here was PBMCs, taken about 130 days after transplant. The source is a human patient who received an intestinal transplant, so some T cells may come from the graft donor.

The gene calls are TRBV4-2 and TRBJ2-3; 13 bases are a match to TRBD2. This CDR3 spans 16 amino acids. CDR1 LGHNA and CDR2 YNFKEQ come from the germline V gene. Unmatched junction bases numbered 2, after V lost 2 bases and J lost 3 bases. The CDR3 DNA reads TGTGCCAGCAGCCAAATACTAGCGGGAGGGACAGATACGCAGTATTTT. Amino acids: CASSQILAGGTDTQYF.

This chain joins TRBV7-9 and TRBJ1-2, with a tentative D call TRBD1 (5 bases). Germline loops: CDR1 SEHNR, CDR2 FQNEAQ (reference sequence). V lost 3 bases, J lost 4 bases, and 18 bases lay in between. The CDR3 is 16 residues long. The CDR3 is CASSFGGAGTFYGYTF. DNA for the CDR3: TGTGCCAGCAGCTTCGGCGGAGCAGGGACCTTCTATGGCTACACCTTC.

The rearrangement links TRBV5-6 to TRBJ2-3; no clear D gene. Germline assignment: CDR1 SGHDT and CDR2 YYEEEE. V was cut by 1 base and J by 0 bases, with 9 bases left in between. The CDR3 is 15 amino acids. CDR3 loop: CASSLPDTSTDTQYF. CDR3 coding DNA: TGTGCCAGCAGCTTGCCAGACACTAGCACAGATACGCAGTATTTT.

This sequence joins TRBV6-6 and TRBJ1-2, with 8 bases that match TRBD1. V shed 2 bases and J 7 bases; nucleotides not matched to a gene: 9. The CDR3 contains 15 residues. CDR1 is MNHNY, CDR2 SVGAGI, per germline (reference sequence). In nucleotides, the CDR3 is TGTGCCAGCAGTTACGGCCATATAACAGGGGGTGGCTACACCTTC. This gives the protein CASSYGHITGGGYTF.